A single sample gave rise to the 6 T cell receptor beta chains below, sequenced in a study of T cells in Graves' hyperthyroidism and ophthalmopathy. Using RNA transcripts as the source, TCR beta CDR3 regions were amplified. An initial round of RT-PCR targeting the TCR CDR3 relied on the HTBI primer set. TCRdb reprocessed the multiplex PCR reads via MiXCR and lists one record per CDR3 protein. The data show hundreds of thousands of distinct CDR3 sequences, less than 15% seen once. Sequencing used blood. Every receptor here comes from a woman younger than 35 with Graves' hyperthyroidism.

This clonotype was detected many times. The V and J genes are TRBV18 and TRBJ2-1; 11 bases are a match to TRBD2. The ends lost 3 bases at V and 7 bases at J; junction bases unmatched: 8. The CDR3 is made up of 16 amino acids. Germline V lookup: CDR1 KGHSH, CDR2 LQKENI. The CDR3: CASSPSLAGVLNEQFF. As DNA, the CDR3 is TGTGCCAGCTCACCGTCACTAGCGGGAGTTTTGAATGAGCAGTTCTTC.

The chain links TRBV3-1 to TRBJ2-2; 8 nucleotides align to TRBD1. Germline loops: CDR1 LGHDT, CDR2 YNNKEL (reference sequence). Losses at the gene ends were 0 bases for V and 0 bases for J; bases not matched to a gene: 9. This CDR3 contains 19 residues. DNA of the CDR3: TGTGCCAGCAGCCAAGATCGCCGGACAGGGCACTCGAACACCGGGGAGCTGTTTTTT. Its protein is CASSQDRRTGHSNTGELFF.

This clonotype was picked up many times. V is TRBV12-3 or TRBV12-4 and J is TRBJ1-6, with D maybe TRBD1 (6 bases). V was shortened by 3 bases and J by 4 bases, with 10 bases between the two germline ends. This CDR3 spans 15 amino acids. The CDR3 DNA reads TGTGCCAGCAGTTTCGGGGGGCAGTATAATTCACCCCTCCACTTT. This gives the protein CASSFGGQYNSPLHF.

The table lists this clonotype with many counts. The CDR3 bases are TGTGCCAGCAGTTACTCAGGGAGACAGGGAGCCAATGAGCAGTTCTTC. This gives the protein CASSYSGRQGANEQFF. J is TRBJ2-1 and V is TRBV6-2 or TRBV6-3, with 7 bases matching TRBD1. The germline V gene has CDR1 MNHEY and CDR2 SVGEGT. V trimming: 0 bases; J trimming: 6 bases; junction bases outside the gene matches: 8. The CDR3 is 16 amino acids.

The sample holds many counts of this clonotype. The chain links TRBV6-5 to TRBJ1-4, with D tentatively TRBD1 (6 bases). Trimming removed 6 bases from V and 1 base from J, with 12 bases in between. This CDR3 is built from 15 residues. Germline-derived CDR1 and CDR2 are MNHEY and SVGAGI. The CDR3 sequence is CASRLQGGTNEKLFF. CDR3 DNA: TGTGCCAGCAGGTTACAGGGAGGAACTAATGAAAAACTGTTTTTT.

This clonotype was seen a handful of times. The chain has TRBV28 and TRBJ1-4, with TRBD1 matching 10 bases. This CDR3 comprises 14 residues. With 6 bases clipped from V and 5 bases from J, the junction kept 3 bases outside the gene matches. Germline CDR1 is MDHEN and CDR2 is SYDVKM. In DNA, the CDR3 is TGTGCCAGCAGATGGGACAGGGGAAATGAAAAACTGTTTTTT. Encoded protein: CASRWDRGNEKLFF.